This T cell receptor (beta chain) originates from a study of shared clonotypes between healthy human individuals. In germline, CDR1 is MDHEN, CDR2 SYDVKM. V dropped 6 bases and J dropped 2 bases, with 12 bases sitting between them. The CDR3 spans 14 residues. Per sorted-subset replicate PCR, input was 150 to 250 ng DNA, representing tens of thousands of T cell genomes. Sequenced by immunoSEQ multiplex PCR; TCRdb stores in-frame clones only, minus some. The sample yields about 980,000 clones, 60% to 85% seen once. The chain uses TRBV28 and TRBJ2-3; D is unresolved. This receptor was obtained from a man aged 18 to 30 in good health. What was sequenced was memory CD4+ T cells sorted from blood. Subset defined: CD45RA-negative fraction. Here the CDR3 DNA reads TGTGCCAGCAGCTCCATGGGTCCCACAGATACGCAGTATTTT. This translates into CASSSMGPTDTQYF.